The rows below give T cell receptor beta chains drawn from one sample of a study of Ad26.COV2.S vaccination and SARS-CoV-2 variants. TCRdb's table, derived via immunoSEQ multiplex PCR, lists solely in-frame clones and lacks some. The table has hundreds of thousands of clones, nearly 90% seen once. Specimen: peripheral blood, collected in a trial of Ad26.COV2.S vaccine versus placebo. These receptor sequences come from a person between 18 and 59 years old who received the Ad26.COV2.S COVID-19 vaccine or a placebo. CDR3s include the opening cysteine and the closing phenylalanine or tryptophan. D genes are given only for firm matches. Clone sizes are given selectively: once, few, many, or a class where the clone is expanded.

len	v_gene	d_gene	abundance	j_gene	CDR3nt	CDR3aa
14	TRBV7-9	-	-	TRBJ2-3	TGTGCCAGCAGCTTAAGAGGGGGGGTAGATACGCAGTATTTT	CASSLRGGVDTQYF
18	TRBV7-9	TRBD1	-	TRBJ1-2	TGTGCCAGCAGCCCCATAGTGGGACAGCGAAACAATAACTATGGCTACACCTTC	CASSPIVGQRNNNYGYTF
14	TRBV13	-	-	TRBJ2-3	TGTGCCAGCAGCAGACAGGATCTTCCAGATACGCAGTATTTT	CASSRQDLPDTQYF
17	TRBV5-6	TRBD1	-	TRBJ2-2	TGTGCCAGCAGCTCCGAGAGGGGGCAGTCCAGGATCGGGGAGCTGTTTTTT	CASSSERGQSRIGELFF
14	TRBV28	-	-	TRBJ2-3	TGTGCCAGCAGTTTCGGGGCGGGCACAGATACGCAGTATTTT	CASSFGAGTDTQYF
15	TRBV5-1	-	-	TRBJ2-3	TGCGCCAGCAGCCCCCCGAGGCGGAGCACAGATACGCAGTATTTT	CASSPPRRSTDTQYF
15	TRBV9	-	once	TRBJ2-1	TGTGCCAGCAGCGTAGGGAGGCAGGGGGGGAATGAGCAGTTCTTC	CASSVGRQGGNEQFF
16	TRBV19	-	-	TRBJ1-5	TGTGCCAGTAGTATAGTCGGGGGTTGGAGCAATCAGCCCCAGCATTTT	CASSIVGGWSNQPQHF
16	TRBV4-3	TRBD2	-	TRBJ2-2	TGCGCCAGCAGCCATACCCCCGCGGGGGGCGCCGGGGAGCTGTTTTTT	CASSHTPAGGAGELFF
13	TRBV30	-	-	TRBJ1-4	TGTGCCTGGGGACGCACACTGAATGAAAAACTGTTTTTT	CAWGRTLNEKLFF
13	TRBV6-2/TRBV6-3	-	once	TRBJ2-1	TGTGCCAGCAGTAATACAGGGTTCAATGAGCAGTTCTTC	CASSNTGFNEQFF
14	TRBV20-1	TRBD2	-	TRBJ2-3	TGCAGTGCTTGTGGACTAGAGGGCACAGATACGCAGTATTTT	CSACGLEGTDTQYF
13	TRBV4-3	TRBD2	-	TRBJ2-3	TGCGCCAGTAGACTAGCGGGGGGAGATACGCAGTATTTT	CASRLAGGDTQYF
13	TRBV5-5	-	-	TRBJ1-2	TGTGCCAGCAGCTTGCCGGTCTCCTATGGCTACACCTTC	CASSLPVSYGYTF
15	TRBV6-4	TRBD1	-	TRBJ2-1	TGTGCCAGCAGACCCCGGGACAGGGACTACAATGAGCAGTTCTTC	CASRPRDRDYNEQFF
15	TRBV5-1	TRBD2	once	TRBJ2-1	TGCGCCAGCAGCCGGGAGGGCGTCTACTACAATGAGCAGTTCTTC	CASSREGVYYNEQFF
14	TRBV7-2	-	-	TRBJ1-6	TGTGCCAGCAGCCCTCGGGCTTCCAATTCACCCCTCCACTTT	CASSPRASNSPLHF
17	TRBV24-1	TRBD2	-	TRBJ2-3	TGTGCCACCAGTGATTTAGGAAGCGGGAGGTCCACAGATACGCAGTATTTT	CATSDLGSGRSTDTQYF
15	TRBV18	TRBD1	once	TRBJ2-1	TGTGCCAGCGCCTCCCGGCAGGGGGCGGACAATGAGCAGTTCTTC	CASASRQGADNEQFF
16	TRBV15	-	-	TRBJ2-1	TGTGCCACCAGCAGGGGATTGGAAGGGTCCTACAATGAGCAGTTCTTC	CATSRGLEGSYNEQFF
14	TRBV28	-	-	TRBJ1-3	TGTGCCAGCAGTTTCAGCAGCCTGGGAAACACCATATATTTT	CASSFSSLGNTIYF
11	TRBV20-1	-	-	TRBJ2-1	TGCAGTGCTAGTCCGGGGACGGGGCAGTTCTTC	CSASPGTGQFF
14	TRBV28	-	-	TRBJ2-7	TGTGCCAGCAGTTTGAGGCAGGGTTCCTACGAGCAGTACTTC	CASSLRQGSYEQYF
16	TRBV24-1	-	-	TRBJ2-1	TGTGCCACCAGTGGCCTCAGGGGTAGCTCCTACAATGAGCAGTTCTTC	CATSGLRGSSYNEQFF
14	TRBV2	-	-	TRBJ1-1	TGTGCCAGCATAACAGGGCGGGGGAACACTGAAGCTTTCTTT	CASITGRGNTEAFF
15	TRBV19	-	-	TRBJ1-5	TGTGCCAGTAGTATAAGTGGCAGGGTAAATCAGCCCCAGCATTTT	CASSISGRVNQPQHF
14	TRBV9	-	-	TRBJ1-2	TGTGCCAGCACTAGGGATGCCATCCGCTTGGGCTACACCTTC	CASTRDAIRLGYTF
14	TRBV2	TRBD2	-	TRBJ2-1	TGTGCCAGCAGAGCGGGAGGGGCCTACAATGAGCAGTTCTTC	CASRAGGAYNEQFF
14	TRBV4-2	-	-	TRBJ2-1	TGTGCCAGCAGCAACCTGGGGCTCACACAGGAGCAGTTCTTC	CASSNLGLTQEQFF